The sequence of this T cell receptor (beta chain) was determined in a study of blood T cell repertoires in COVID-19. Study at large: Both acute and convalescent COVID-19 samples were obtained from the United States, Italy and Spain. PBMCs, B-cell-depleted T cells, or T cells provided the cDNA or gDNA that made up the material.

In the authors' methods: Reference gene primers were amplified, and this amplification served to estimate nucleated cell counts. The table came from immunoSEQ multiplex PCR; TCRdb's copy has only in-frame clones and leaves some out. V and J calls and clone size are those listed in that table; D and trimming were worked out from the DNA. The sample has fewer than 85,000 clones; approximately 80% are singletons. J lost 3 bases, V lost 4 bases, and 1 base had no gene match. The CDR3 totals 13 residues. The V gene's germline CDR1 is KGHSH and CDR2 LQKENI. This receptor was obtained from a woman aged 60-75 years with acute or convalescent COVID-19. The V gene is TRBV18, the J gene TRBJ2-5; TRBD1 aligns across 8 bases. The sequenced sample was peripheral blood. CDR3 DNA: TGTGCCAGCTCACAGACAGGGGAAGAGACCCAGTACTTC. It translates to CASSQTGEETQYF.